Each of the 5 T cell receptor beta chains below was sequenced from the same sample in a study of blood T cell repertoires in COVID-19. Profiled with immunoSEQ multiplex PCR; TCRdb holds only in-frame clones, not every one. The sample yields 150,000 to 200,000 clones, 80% to 90% seen once. Sequencing was done on a sample of peripheral blood. All receptors derive from a human donor with active or convalescent COVID-19. The donor label of this sample is uncertain.

This clone was counted once. The genes are TRBV12-2 and TRBJ1-1. TRBV12-2 is classified as a pseudogene. CDR3 length: 13 residues. CDR3 DNA sequence: TGTGCAAGTCGCTTAAGAAGGAGGGCACGAGCTTTCTTT. This gives the protein CASRLRRRARAFF.

This chain uses TRBV30 with TRBJ2-3; tentatively, D is TRBD2 (7 bases). Germline assignment: CDR1 GTSNPN and CDR2 SVGIG (reference sequence). This CDR3 is 16 amino acids long. With 2 bases removed from V and 1 base from J, the gap between germline ends came to 16 bases. The CDR3 spells CAWSPPGGGRTDTQYF. The CDR3 DNA reads TGTGCCTGGAGTCCCCCCGGCGGGGGCCGCACAGATACGCAGTATTTT.

The chain is built from TRBV4-3 and TRBJ1-1, with D perhaps TRBD1 (6 bases). V was clipped by 3 bases and J by 4 bases, with 12 bases between them. Germline V lookup: CDR1 LGHNA, CDR2 YSLEER. CDR3 size: 14 residues. The chain's CDR3 is CASSHTGWSTEAFF. As DNA, the CDR3 is TGCGCCAGCAGCCATACAGGGTGGAGCACTGAAGCTTTCTTT.

The rearrangement joins TRBV27 to TRBJ1-6; the D is unclear. The V gene lost 5 bases and the J gene lost 0 bases, with 17 bases spanning the gap. This CDR3 comprises 18 residues. Germline V gene sequence: CDR1 MNHEY, CDR2 SMNVEV (reference sequence). The CDR3 here is CASSPLPIQSSYNSPLHF. Written as DNA, the CDR3 is TGTGCCAGCAGTCCACTCCCGATCCAAAGCTCCTATAATTCACCCCTCCACTTT.

The V call is TRBV9, the J call TRBJ2-3, with 12 nucleotides matching TRBD2. V shed 3 bases, J shed 3 bases, and the junction held 5 bases outside the gene matches. Germline V gene sequence: CDR1 SGDLS, CDR2 YYNGEE. CDR3 length: 16 residues. CDR3 in DNA: TGTGCCAGCAGCGCTACACTAGCGGGAGGAACAGATACGCAGTATTTT. Translating gives CASSATLAGGTDTQYF.